These T cell receptor beta chains were read from a single sample in a study of cytomegalovirus exposure and HLA in healthy donors. The data were produced by immunoSEQ multiplex PCR, yet TCRdb's version contains in-frame clones alone and is incomplete. Of hundreds of thousands of clones listed, roughly 88% are singletons. The sequenced sample was PBMCs. These receptor sequences come from a woman aged 25 to 45 in good health and CMV-seronegative. Each CDR3 is given with its conserved first and last residue. A D gene is named only where the DNA matches it firmly. The size of a clone is reported for some rows only, either as once, few or many, or as a class for expanded clones.

V gene: TRBV29-1
D gene: NA
clone size: NA
J gene: TRBJ2-3
CDR3 protein: CSVEDPPFIDTQYF
CDR3 DNA: TGCAGCGTTGAAGACCCCCCTTTTATAGATACGCAGTATTTT

V gene: TRBV27
D gene: NA
clone size: NA
J gene: TRBJ1-4
CDR3 protein: CASSLGGTNEKLFF
CDR3 DNA: TGTGCCAGCAGTTTAGGGGGGACTAATGAAAAACTGTTTTTT

V gene: TRBV4-3
D gene: TRBD2
clone size: NA
J gene: TRBJ2-1
CDR3 protein: CASSPGTSGRAYNEQFF
CDR3 DNA: TGCGCCAGCAGCCCCGGGACTAGCGGGAGGGCCTACAATGAGCAGTTCTTC

V gene: TRBV27
D gene: TRBD2
clone size: NA
J gene: TRBJ2-3
CDR3 protein: CASSLGLAGVDTQYF
CDR3 DNA: TGTGCCAGCAGTTTAGGGCTAGCGGGAGTAGATACGCAGTATTTT

V gene: TRBV2
D gene: TRBD2
clone size: NA
J gene: TRBJ2-1
CDR3 protein: CANRGVSYNEQFF
CDR3 DNA: TGTGCCAACCGGGGGGTTTCCTACAATGAGCAGTTCTTC

V gene: TRBV9
D gene: NA
clone size: NA
J gene: TRBJ2-1
CDR3 protein: CASSVGAFNEQFF
CDR3 DNA: TGTGCCAGCAGCGTAGGAGCCTTCAATGAGCAGTTCTTC

V gene: TRBV7-9
D gene: NA
clone size: NA
J gene: TRBJ2-7
CDR3 protein: CASSPLALYSYEQYF
CDR3 DNA: TGTGCCAGCAGCCCATTAGCGCTATACTCCTACGAGCAGTACTTC

V gene: TRBV19
D gene: NA
clone size: NA
J gene: TRBJ2-2
CDR3 protein: CASSFGYNGELFF
CDR3 DNA: TGTGCCAGTAGTTTTGGATACAACGGGGAGCTGTTTTTT

V gene: TRBV25-1
D gene: NA
clone size: many
J gene: TRBJ2-7
CDR3 protein: CASSGGRYEQYF
CDR3 DNA: TGTGCCAGCAGTGGCGGTCGCTACGAGCAGTACTTC

V gene: TRBV28
D gene: NA
clone size: NA
J gene: TRBJ2-1
CDR3 protein: CASAPKRRNEQFF
CDR3 DNA: TGTGCCAGCGCACCTAAGAGGCGGAATGAGCAGTTCTTC

V gene: TRBV5-1
D gene: NA
clone size: NA
J gene: TRBJ2-2
CDR3 protein: CASSLGVGNTGELFF
CDR3 DNA: TGCGCCAGCAGCTTGGGAGTGGGGAACACCGGGGAGCTGTTTTTT

V gene: TRBV14
D gene: NA
clone size: NA
J gene: TRBJ2-7
CDR3 protein: CASSQANQGYEQYF
CDR3 DNA: TGTGCCAGCAGCCAAGCCAATCAGGGCTACGAGCAGTACTTC

V gene: TRBV2
D gene: NA
clone size: few
J gene: TRBJ1-2
CDR3 protein: CASKGEQDYSDGYTF
CDR3 DNA: TGTGCCAGCAAGGGGGAACAGGATTATAGCGATGGCTACACCTTC

V gene: TRBV27
D gene: NA
clone size: NA
J gene: TRBJ2-7
CDR3 protein: CASSFSGEGEQYF
CDR3 DNA: TGTGCCAGCAGTTTCTCAGGTGAGGGCGAGCAGTACTTC

V gene: TRBV4-1
D gene: NA
clone size: NA
J gene: TRBJ1-5
CDR3 protein: CASSLWDTNDQPQHF
CDR3 DNA: TGCGCCAGCTCCCTATGGGACACAAACGATCAGCCCCAGCATTTT

V gene: TRBV27
D gene: NA
clone size: NA
J gene: TRBJ1-5
CDR3 protein: CASRPTPNQPQHF
CDR3 DNA: TGTGCCAGCCGGCCCACCCCGAATCAGCCCCAGCATTTT

V gene: TRBV27
D gene: TRBD2
clone size: NA
J gene: TRBJ2-7
CDR3 protein: CASSSSGLSPLYEQYF
CDR3 DNA: TGTGCCAGCAGTTCCTCGGGACTATCCCCTTTATACGAGCAGTACTTC

V gene: TRBV27
D gene: TRBD1
clone size: NA
J gene: TRBJ2-1
CDR3 protein: CASSLRGQGFRKSYNEQFF
CDR3 DNA: TGTGCCAGCAGTTTGAGGGGACAGGGTTTTCGGAAATCCTACAATGAGCAGTTCTTC

V gene: TRBV29-1
D gene: TRBD2
clone size: NA
J gene: TRBJ2-3
CDR3 protein: CSATDASGRLDTQYF
CDR3 DNA: TGCAGCGCCACGGACGCTAGCGGGAGGTTGGATACGCAGTATTTT

V gene: TRBV27
D gene: NA
clone size: NA
J gene: TRBJ2-7
CDR3 protein: CASSFLGGSYEQYF
CDR3 DNA: TGTGCCAGCAGTTTCCTGGGGGGTTCCTACGAGCAGTACTTC

V gene: TRBV27
D gene: NA
clone size: NA
J gene: TRBJ1-5
CDR3 protein: CASGPGLHNQPQHF
CDR3 DNA: TGTGCCAGCGGACCGGGCCTTCATAATCAGCCCCAGCATTTT

V gene: TRBV5-1
D gene: NA
clone size: NA
J gene: TRBJ2-2
CDR3 protein: CASSWGAATGELFF
CDR3 DNA: TGCGCCAGCAGCTGGGGGGCGGCCACCGGGGAGCTGTTTTTT

V gene: TRBV27
D gene: NA
clone size: NA
J gene: TRBJ2-5
CDR3 protein: CASSSPAGSEETQYF
CDR3 DNA: TGTGCCAGCAGTTCACCCGCAGGGTCCGAAGAGACCCAGTACTTC

V gene: TRBV19
D gene: TRBD1
clone size: NA
J gene: TRBJ2-2
CDR3 protein: CASTPYGQATGELFF
CDR3 DNA: TGTGCCAGTACCCCCTACGGACAGGCCACCGGGGAGCTGTTTTTT

V gene: TRBV7-6
D gene: TRBD2
clone size: NA
J gene: TRBJ2-7
CDR3 protein: CASSLLGLAGGPTYEQYF
CDR3 DNA: TGTGCCAGCAGCTTACTAGGACTAGCGGGAGGCCCCACCTACGAGCAGTACTTC

V gene: TRBV4-1
D gene: NA
clone size: few
J gene: TRBJ2-2
CDR3 protein: CAAGTQNTGELFF
CDR3 DNA: TGCGCCGCCGGGACTCAAAACACCGGGGAGCTGTTTTTT

V gene: TRBV11-3
D gene: NA
clone size: few
J gene: TRBJ2-3
CDR3 protein: CASSGGSGFTDTQYF
CDR3 DNA: TGTGCCAGCAGCGGGGGGTCGGGATTCACAGATACGCAGTATTTT

V gene: TRBV19
D gene: TRBD2
clone size: once
J gene: TRBJ2-1
CDR3 protein: CASSFSSGRSSYNEQFF
CDR3 DNA: TGTGCCAGTAGTTTTTCTAGCGGGAGAAGCTCCTACAATGAGCAGTTCTTC

V gene: TRBV18
D gene: NA
clone size: NA
J gene: TRBJ1-5
CDR3 protein: CASSPLSRSNQPQHF
CDR3 DNA: TGTGCCAGCTCACCACTTTCAAGGAGCAATCAGCCCCAGCATTTT

V gene: TRBV28
D gene: NA
clone size: NA
J gene: TRBJ2-7
CDR3 protein: CASRGQGIHEQYF
CDR3 DNA: TGTGCCAGCAGGGGGCAGGGCATCCACGAGCAGTACTTC

V gene: TRBV9
D gene: TRBD1
clone size: NA
J gene: TRBJ1-1
CDR3 protein: CASSASGTGTVGAFF
CDR3 DNA: TGTGCCAGCAGCGCCTCCGGGACAGGGACAGTGGGGGCTTTCTTT

V gene: TRBV10-3
D gene: TRBD1
clone size: NA
J gene: TRBJ2-6
CDR3 protein: CAISEIGQVSSGANVLTF
CDR3 DNA: TGTGCCATCAGTGAGATCGGACAGGTTAGCTCTGGGGCCAACGTCCTGACTTTC

V gene: TRBV11-2
D gene: TRBD2
clone size: NA
J gene: TRBJ2-1
CDR3 protein: CASSATSSEQFF
CDR3 DNA: TGTGCCAGCAGTGCGACTAGCAGTGAGCAGTTCTTC

V gene: TRBV29-1
D gene: NA
clone size: NA
J gene: TRBJ1-2
CDR3 protein: CSVEEPRNSNNYGYTF
CDR3 DNA: TGCAGCGTTGAAGAGCCCCGGAACAGCAATAACTATGGCTACACCTTC

V gene: TRBV7-2
D gene: TRBD1
clone size: NA
J gene: TRBJ1-1
CDR3 protein: CASSPTGTENTEAFF
CDR3 DNA: TGTGCCAGCAGCCCGACCGGGACAGAGAACACTGAAGCTTTCTTT

V gene: TRBV19
D gene: TRBD1
clone size: few
J gene: TRBJ1-1
CDR3 protein: CASSLDRGTEAFF
CDR3 DNA: TGTGCCAGTAGTTTAGACAGGGGTACTGAAGCTTTCTTT

V gene: TRBV28
D gene: TRBD1
clone size: NA
J gene: TRBJ2-7
CDR3 protein: CASSLQPGQAAYSYEQYF
CDR3 DNA: TGTGCCAGCAGTTTGCAGCCGGGACAGGCGGCCTACTCCTACGAGCAGTACTTC

V gene: TRBV10-1
D gene: NA
clone size: NA
J gene: TRBJ2-5
CDR3 protein: CASIPRGGETQYF
CDR3 DNA: TGCGCCAGCATCCCAAGAGGGGGGGAGACCCAGTACTTC

V gene: TRBV15
D gene: NA
clone size: NA
J gene: TRBJ2-5
CDR3 protein: CATSRPPTPLQETQYF
CDR3 DNA: TGTGCCACCAGCAGACCACCGACCCCACTACAAGAGACCCAGTACTTC

V gene: TRBV15
D gene: NA
clone size: NA
J gene: TRBJ2-2
CDR3 protein: CATSSHRDTGELFF
CDR3 DNA: TGTGCCACCAGCTCCCACAGAGACACCGGGGAGCTGTTTTTT

V gene: TRBV29-1
D gene: NA
clone size: NA
J gene: TRBJ2-7
CDR3 protein: CSVRAREQYF
CDR3 DNA: TGCAGCGTTAGGGCGCGTGAGCAGTACTTC

V gene: TRBV29-1
D gene: NA
clone size: NA
J gene: TRBJ2-1
CDR3 protein: CSVTDLSNEQFF
CDR3 DNA: TGCAGCGTTACTGATTTATCCAATGAGCAGTTCTTC

V gene: TRBV7-9
D gene: TRBD1
clone size: once
J gene: TRBJ1-2
CDR3 protein: CASRSGTGGYGYTF
CDR3 DNA: TGTGCCAGCAGGTCCGGGACAGGGGGCTATGGCTACACCTTC

V gene: TRBV30
D gene: NA
clone size: NA
J gene: TRBJ2-1
CDR3 protein: CAWTVSYNEQFF
CDR3 DNA: TGTGCCTGGACTGTGTCCTACAATGAGCAGTTCTTC

V gene: TRBV11-3
D gene: TRBD1
clone size: NA
J gene: TRBJ2-3
CDR3 protein: CASSLDMGQPTDTQYF
CDR3 DNA: TGTGCCAGCAGCTTAGACATGGGACAGCCCACAGATACGCAGTATTTT

V gene: TRBV27
D gene: NA
clone size: NA
J gene: TRBJ2-7
CDR3 protein: CASSPRAPSYEQYF
CDR3 DNA: TGTGCCAGCAGCCCCCGGGCCCCCTCCTACGAGCAGTACTTC

V gene: TRBV27
D gene: NA
clone size: few
J gene: TRBJ1-5
CDR3 protein: CASSFRGHQPQHF
CDR3 DNA: TGTGCCAGCAGTTTTAGGGGCCATCAGCCCCAGCATTTT

V gene: TRBV9
D gene: TRBD2
clone size: few
J gene: TRBJ2-2
CDR3 protein: CASSVAPIAGPTGELFF
CDR3 DNA: TGTGCCAGCAGCGTAGCTCCGATAGCGGGACCGACCGGGGAGCTGTTTTTT

V gene: TRBV5-4
D gene: NA
clone size: NA
J gene: TRBJ1-2
CDR3 protein: CASSSNYAIYGYTF
CDR3 DNA: TGTGCCAGCAGCTCCAATTACGCAATCTATGGCTACACCTTC